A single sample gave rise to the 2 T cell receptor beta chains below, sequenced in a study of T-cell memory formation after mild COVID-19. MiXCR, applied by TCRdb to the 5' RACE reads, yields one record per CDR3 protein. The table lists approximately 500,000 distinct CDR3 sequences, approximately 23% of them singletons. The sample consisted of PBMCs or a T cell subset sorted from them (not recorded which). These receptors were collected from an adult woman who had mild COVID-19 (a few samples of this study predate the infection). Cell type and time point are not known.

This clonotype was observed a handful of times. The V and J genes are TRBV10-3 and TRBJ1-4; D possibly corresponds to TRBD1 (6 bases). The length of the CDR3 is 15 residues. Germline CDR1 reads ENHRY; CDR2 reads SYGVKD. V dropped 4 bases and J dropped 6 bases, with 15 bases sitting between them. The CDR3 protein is CAISVSGGFDEKLFF. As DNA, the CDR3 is TGTGCCATCAGTGTGTCGGGGGGCTTCGATGAAAAACTGTTTTTT.

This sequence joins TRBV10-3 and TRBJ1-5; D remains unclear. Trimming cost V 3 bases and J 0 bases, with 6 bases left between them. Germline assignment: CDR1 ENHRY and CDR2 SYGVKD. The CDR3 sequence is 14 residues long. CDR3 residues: CAISDEASNQPQHF. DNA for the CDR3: TGTGCCATCAGTGATGAGGCTAGCAATCAGCCCCAGCATTTT.